This TCR beta chain was recorded in a study of metastatic and nonmetastatic thyroid tumors. Overall study context: Repertoire comparison spanned blood and tumor or nodule tissue of malignant and benign thyroid patients.

This clone was observed a few times. Its antigen is currently unknown. The CDR3 is 14 amino acids. Germline V gives CDR1 MDHEN, CDR2 SYDVKM. The V and J ends lost 5 bases and 3 bases respectively, with 14 bases between them. Every patient underwent thyroid surgery untreated. Study conclusions and caveats: TCR beta diversity was reportedly significantly higher in malignant thyroid tumors than benign nodules, in blood and tumor.

Original processing methods: Variation in CDR3 across clinicopathological groups served as the basis for constructing a distant-metastasis classifier in papillary thyroid cancer. TCRdb re-processed the PCR reads through MiXCR. These V and J calls originate from TCRdb's pipeline instead of the authors' own analysis. Among roughly 30,000 clones, less than 30% were seen once, and the ten largest hold 30%. This clonotype was sampled from a female donor with papillary thyroid cancer or a benign thyroid nodule (not recorded which). Some clones in this sample may be carry-over from other donors' samples. The chain recombines TRBV28 with TRBJ2-7; D may be TRBD1 (6 bases). The sample taken for sequencing was blood. The CDR3 sequence is CASSRAGVGYEQYF. As DNA, the CDR3 is TGTGCCAGCAGTCGCGCAGGGGTGGGCTACGAGCAGTACTTC.